The clone carrying this T cell receptor (beta chain) was recorded only once. The target antigen is unknown. Second doses that came at about 4 or about 12 weeks were put together. Produced via immunoSEQ multiplex PCR; TCRdb's table is partial and in-frame only. The sample lists approximately 200,000 clones; approximately 93% were seen once. The data belong to a study of T cell responses to AZD1222 COVID-19 vaccine. The study's findings and limits: At baseline, seropositivity was found in only a handful of AZD1222 recipients.

Looked up from germline, CDR1 is SQVTM and CDR2 is ANQGSEA. CDR3 size: 13 residues. V lost 4 bases, J lost 2 bases, and 9 bases lay in between. This chain joins TRBV29-1 and TRBJ1-5, with D hard to call. This clonotype was sampled from an adult who received the AZD1222 COVID-19 vaccine. The sample was peripheral blood, taken 28 days after the second AZD1222 dose. In nucleotides, the CDR3 is TGCAGCGTTGCCGGGGATGGCAATCAGCCCCAGCATTTT. Residues: CSVAGDGNQPQHF. The whole variable domain, remainder taken from reference TRBV29-1 and TRBJ1-5, is SAVISQKPSRDICQRGTSLTIQCQVDSQVTMMFWYRQQPGQSLTLIATANQGSEATYESGFVIDKFPISRPNLTFSTLTVSNMSPEDSSIYLCSVAGDGNQPQHFGDGTRLSIL.